The next 30 T cell receptor beta chains were all read from a single sample in a study of post-analysis software for immune sequencing data. These TCRs are of unknown antigen specificity. Overall study findings and caveats: In patients, about 5 TRBV segments were more frequent than in controls, with TRBV5-6, TRBV5-1 and TRBV20-1 among them.

TCR beta cDNA libraries included unique molecular identifiers. TCRdb processed the PCR reads anew with MiXCR; each CDR3 protein has one entry. The table shows approximately 250,000 distinct CDR3 sequences, with roughly a third occurring only once. Input material: blood. These receptors were taken from a girl under 18 with multiple sclerosis.

The chain is built from TRBV7-9 and TRBJ2-2, with TRBD1 as a possible D gene (6 bases). The CDR3 spans 17 residues. V dropped 2 bases and J dropped 0 bases, with 13 bases sitting between them. Germline values: CDR1 SEHNR, CDR2 FQNEAQ (reference sequence). The DNA for the CDR3 is TGTGCCAGCAGCTTACCGGACAGACTCGCGAACACCGGGGAGCTGTTTTTT. This codes for CASSLPDRLANTGELFF.

V is TRBV29-1 and J is TRBJ2-7; possible D gene TRBD1, 6 bases. The CDR3 has 13 amino acids. The V gene lost 2 bases and the J gene lost 3 bases, with 11 bases spanning the gap. Germline values: CDR1 SQVTM, CDR2 ANQGSEA. The CDR3, as DNA: TGCAGCGTTGAACAGGACAGCAACTACGAGCAGTACTTC. Translating it yields CSVEQDSNYEQYF.

For the CDR3, the DNA is TGTGCCAGCTCCCTGGACAGGACCACATACGAGCAGTACTTC. It yields the protein CASSLDRTTYEQYF. This rearrangement joins TRBV18 to TRBJ2-7; 7 nucleotides align to TRBD1. The ends lost 6 bases at V and 4 bases at J; junction bases unmatched: 9. The CDR3 extends over 14 amino acids. CDR1 is KGHSH, CDR2 LQKENI, per germline.

This clonotype was counted many times. CDR3 in amino acids: CSVEEAGNYGYTF. The DNA of the CDR3 is TGCAGCGTTGAGGAGGCAGGGAACTATGGCTACACCTTC. V usage is TRBV29-1 and J usage is TRBJ1-2; perhaps TRBD1 as D (5 bases). With 3 bases removed from V and 2 bases from J, the gap between germline ends came to 10 bases. The CDR3 is 13 residues long. Germline V gene data show CDR1 as SQVTM and CDR2 as ANQGSEA. Full variable domain (missing parts from reference TRBV29-1 and TRBJ1-2): SAVISQKPSRDICQRGTSLTIQCQVDSQVTMMFWYRQQPGQSLTLIATANQGSEATYESGFVIDKFPISRPNLTFSTLTVSNMSPEDSSIYLCSVEEAGNYGYTFGSGTRLTVV.

The chain employs TRBV2 and TRBJ2-3; a possible D gene is TRBD2 (6 bases). V was pared by 4 bases and J by 0 bases, with 20 bases between. Germline V gives CDR1 SNHLY, CDR2 FYNNEI. The CDR3 is made up of 18 amino acids. The CDR3 reads CASSGGGVWGSSTDTQYF. The CDR3 nucleotides are TGTGCCAGCAGTGGGGGAGGTGTCTGGGGCTCCAGCACAGATACGCAGTATTTT.

The gene calls are TRBV18 and TRBJ2-3; tentatively, D is TRBD1 or TRBD2 (6 bases each). Trimming cost V 6 bases and J 2 bases, with 24 bases left between them. From germline, CDR1 is KGHSH and CDR2 LQKENI. The CDR3 consists of 18 residues. This chain's CDR3 is CASSLRDKGGQVTDTQYF. The CDR3 nucleotides are TGTGCCAGCTCGCTCCGGGACAAAGGAGGGCAGGTCACAGATACGCAGTATTTT.

The chain is built from TRBV6-2 or TRBV6-3 and TRBJ2-2, with 8 bases that match TRBD1. This CDR3 region has 13 residues. Trimming at V came to 6 bases and at J to 14 bases, leaving 11 bases not matched to a gene. From germline, CDR1 is MNHEY and CDR2 SVGEGT. The CDR3 DNA reads as TGTGCCAGCAGCCCTGCTAGACAGGGGACCCTGTTTTTT. Translated: CASSPARQGTLFF.

This clonotype was observed at least ten times. The J gene is TRBJ1-5, the V gene TRBV12-3 or TRBV12-4; D remains unclear. The germline V and J ends were trimmed by 4 bases and 6 bases, with 16 bases remaining between them. The CDR3 is 15 residues long. Here the CDR3 reads CASSYTPSLAQPQHF. CDR3 bases: TGTGCCAGCAGTTACACACCCTCACTGGCTCAGCCCCAGCATTTT.

The J gene is TRBJ2-1, the V gene TRBV4-1; D not certain. V shed 0 bases and J shed 0 bases, with 12 bases lying between them. This CDR3 is built from 17 residues. CDR1 is MGHRA, CDR2 YSYEKL, per germline. This CDR3 reads CASSQDLGRSSYNEQFF. CDR3 sequence (DNA): TGCGCCAGCAGCCAAGACCTGGGCCGTAGCTCCTACAATGAGCAGTTCTTC.

To note about this clonotype: A much larger clone differs from this one at a single base, so this may be a read error. The chain carries TRBV7-9 and TRBJ1-2, with 10 bases lining up with TRBD1. Germline CDR1 SEHNR, CDR2 FQNEAQ (reference sequence). V dropped 5 bases and J dropped 7; count of bases not matched to a gene: 4. This CDR3 contains 13 residues. DNA of the CDR3: TGTGCCAGCAGCGCGACAGGGGGCGGTGGCTACACCTTC. This translates into CASSATGGGGYTF.

A few counts support this clonotype. DNA of the CDR3: TGTGCCACCGTGGGGAAAACGAACACCGGGGAGCTGTTTTTT. Its protein product is CATVGKTNTGELFF. The V and J genes are TRBV24-1 and TRBJ2-2; D gene ambiguous. V lost 9 bases and J 0 bases, leaving 10 bases between the germline ends. The CDR3 has 14 amino acids. The V gene's germline CDR1 is KGHDR and CDR2 SFDVKD.

The J gene is TRBJ2-7, the V gene TRBV10-3; D possibly corresponds to TRBD1 (6 bases). The CDR3 has 15 amino acids. The V gene's germline CDR1 is ENHRY and CDR2 SYGVKD. The V end lost 3 bases, the J end lost 3 bases, and 15 bases lay between the germline ends. The CDR3 DNA reads TGTGCCATCAGTGATCCACAGGGAGCCCACTACGAGCAGTACTTC. As protein: CAISDPQGAHYEQYF.

This clonotype came up a few times. The chain combines TRBV7-8 with TRBJ2-3, with 9 bases matching TRBD2. The CDR3 is made up of 17 amino acids. V gave up 1 base and J gave up 6 bases; unmatched junction bases: 11. Germline V gene lookup returns CDR1 SGHVS and CDR2 FQNEAQ. CDR3 amino acids: CASSLEERGALRDTQYF. CDR3 coding DNA: TGTGCCAGCAGCTTAGAGGAGCGGGGGGCTCTCAGGGATACGCAGTATTTT.

This clonotype was picked up many times. For the CDR3, the DNA is TGTGCCAGCTCACCGACCATAGGGACTGAAGCTTTCTTT. As protein: CASSPTIGTEAFF. The chain joins TRBV18 to TRBJ1-1; D unclear. Germline V lookup: CDR1 KGHSH, CDR2 LQKENI. Trimming shortened V by 3 bases and J by 5 bases, and 10 bases separated the two germline ends. The CDR3 contains 13 residues.

Written as DNA, the CDR3 is TGTGCCGGCACCCAAGGGGCACAAACGGACGAGCAGTACTTC. This gives the protein CAGTQGAQTDEQYF. V is TRBV6-6 and J is TRBJ2-7, with a weak D call TRBD1 (5 bases). Trimming took 11 bases from V and 5 from J, leaving 22 bases between them. Per the germline V gene, CDR1 is MNHNY and CDR2 is SVGAGI (reference sequence). This CDR3 comprises 14 residues.

J is TRBJ2-5 and V is TRBV20-1, with D maybe TRBD1 (6 bases). The end of the DNA aligns better with TRBJ2-7, so the J call may be wrong. The CDR3 contains 13 residues. Germline V lookup: CDR1 DFQATT, CDR2 SNEGSKA (reference sequence). CDR3 nucleotides: TGCAGTGCCCACAAACAGGGTTCCTACGAGCAGTACTTC. This codes for CSAHKQGSYEQYF.

This clonotype was observed at least ten times. The chain carries TRBV20-1 and TRBJ1-1; 7 bases are shared with TRBD1. The V gene end was trimmed by 4 bases and the J gene end by 0 bases; junction bases not matched to a gene: 5. The length of the CDR3 is 14 residues. Germline values: CDR1 DFQATT, CDR2 SNEGSKA (reference sequence). The CDR3 sequence is CSATPGQLNTEAFF. The CDR3 coding sequence is TGCAGTGCTACCCCGGGACAGCTGAACACTGAAGCTTTCTTT.

The chain joins TRBV29-1 to TRBJ2-4; 12 bases align to TRBD2. The J call may be mistaken, given a closer DNA end match to TRBJ2-7. This CDR3 has 13 amino acids. The germline gives CDR1 SQVTM, CDR2 ANQGSEA. The CDR3 DNA is TGCAGCGTTGCTCTAGCGGGAGGGTACGAGCAGTACTTC. It specifies CSVALAGGYEQYF.

The chain combines TRBV6-4 with TRBJ2-3, with unresolved D. The CDR3 has 11 residues. The V end was cut by 8 bases, the J end by 5 bases, with 8 bases between. Per germline, CDR1 MRHNA and CDR2 SNTAGT. The chain's CDR3 is CASSAEDTQYF. The CDR3 nucleotides read TGTGCCAGCTCGGCGGAAGATACGCAGTATTTT.

The table lists this clonotype with many counts. The CDR3 spells CASSLSLAAGDTQYF. In nucleotides, the CDR3 is TGCGCCAGCAGCTTGAGCCTAGCGGCTGGGGATACGCAGTATTTT. V and J are TRBV5-1 and TRBJ2-3; 7 bases map to TRBD2. Germline lookup yields CDR1 SGHRS and CDR2 YFSETQ. Germline trimming cut 1 base from V and 6 bases from J; bases unmatched to any gene: 8. The CDR3 loop spans 15 amino acids.

This clonotype was counted ten times or more. This chain connects TRBV18 to TRBJ2-6, with TRBD1 matching over 7 bases. Germline V CDR1 and CDR2: KGHSH, LQKENI. Trimming at V came to 0 bases and at J to 4 bases, leaving 3 bases not matched to a gene. CDR3 length: 16 residues. The CDR3 here is CASSPPTGLGANVLTF. In DNA form, the CDR3 reads TGTGCCAGCTCACCACCGACAGGGTTAGGGGCCAACGTCCTGACTTTC.

Points on this clonotype: A single base separates this from a much larger clone, so it may be a read error. CDR3 region: CARSVDPPGSLNTEAFF. CDR3 nucleotide sequence: TGTGCCCGCAGCGTAGATCCGCCCGGTTCCTTGAACACTGAAGCTTTCTTT. This chain links TRBV9 with TRBJ1-1; no clear D gene. CDR1 and CDR2 (germline): SGDLS, YYNGEE. This CDR3 comprises 17 residues. The full variable domain, completed using reference TRBV9 and TRBJ1-1, is DSGVTQTPKHLITATGQRVTLRCSPRSGDLSVYWYQQSLDQGLQFLIQYYNGEERAKGNILERFSAQQFPDLHSELNLSSLELGDSALYFCARSVDPPGSLNTEAFFGQGTRLTVV.

This chain uses TRBV7-9 with TRBJ2-5; TRBD2 agrees at 14 bases. J lost 2 bases, V lost 9 bases, and 8 bases had no gene match. The CDR3 runs 16 residues. Germline V gene data show CDR1 as SEHNR and CDR2 as FQNEAQ (reference sequence). CDR3 protein: CASSIGLAGGQETQYF. The CDR3 DNA reads TGTGCCAGTAGTATAGGACTAGCGGGGGGTCAAGAGACCCAGTACTTC.

For this clonotype: A read error is possible here, since a much larger clone lies one base away. The rearrangement uses TRBV5-1 and TRBJ1-2, with a possible D match to TRBD1 (6 bases). Between the trimmed V and J ends, which lost 0 bases and 1 base, there was a span of 10 bases. Germline loops: CDR1 SGHRS, CDR2 YFSETQ. The CDR3 extends over 15 amino acids. The CDR3 loop reads CASSLEGGFNYGYTF. Here the CDR3 DNA reads TGCGCCAGCAGCTTGGAGGGGGGCTTTAACTATGGCTACACCTTC.

Regarding this clonotype: A much larger clonotype is one base distant, so this may be a read error. V usage is TRBV19 and J usage is TRBJ1-2; D is ambiguous. CDR3 size: 14 residues. The germline V gene encodes CDR1 LNHDA and CDR2 SQIVND (reference sequence). The CDR3 is CAMRTSATGDGNTF. CDR3 nucleotide sequence: TGTGCCATGAGGACTTCAGCTACTGGGGATGGCAACACCTTC.

Details on this clonotype: Given a much more abundant clone one base away, this may be a read error. The rearrangement joins TRBV27 to TRBJ1-6, with D maybe TRBD1 (5 bases). This CDR3 is 13 amino acids long. Germline lookup yields CDR1 MNHEY and CDR2 SMNVEV (reference sequence). CDR3 in amino acids: CASSPRQNSPPHF. The CDR3 DNA follows: TGTGCCAGCAGTCCTAGACAGAATTCACCCCCCCACTTT.

With respect to this clonotype: This may be a read error, as it is one base from a much larger clone. The gene calls are TRBV29-1 and TRBJ2-1, with D possibly matching TRBD2 (7 bases). This CDR3 is 17 amino acids long. With 2 bases removed from V and 8 bases from J, the gap between germline ends came to 25 bases. CDR1 SQVTM and CDR2 ANQGSEA come from the germline V gene. The CDR3 DNA is TGCAGCGTTGAACCCCGGGCAGGGGACTACACAGACGATGAGCAGTTCTTC. Translation gives CSVEPRAGDYTDDEQFF.

Ten or more counts support this clonotype. The gene calls are TRBV7-2 and TRBJ2-1; D perhaps matches TRBD2 (8 bases). Trimming cost V 2 bases and J 2 bases, with 22 bases left between them. Germline V gene lookup returns CDR1 SGHTA and CDR2 FQGNSA. CDR3 length equals 19 residues. CDR3 bases: TGTGCCAGCAGCTTAAGGGGGCGAGCGGGGGCTCGCCCCTACAATGAGCAGTTCTTC. Translated, it gives CASSLRGRAGARPYNEQFF.

This clonotype was seen a few times. The chain uses TRBV7-9 and TRBJ2-1; the match to TRBD1 covers 10 bases. Germline loops: CDR1 SEHNR, CDR2 FQNEAQ (reference sequence). V dropped 5 bases and J dropped 1; count of bases not matched to a gene: 8. The CDR3 is 17 amino acids. The DNA for the CDR3 is TGTGCCAGCAGCCCCTCGACAGGGGGCATGTCCTACAATGAGCAGTTCTTC. This codes for CASSPSTGGMSYNEQFF.

Details on this clonotype: With a much larger clone just one base away, this may be a read error. The chain employs TRBV12-3 or TRBV12-4 and TRBJ2-1; D not resolved. This CDR3 comprises 15 residues. Here the CDR3 reads CTSRHTTDGDNEQFF. CDR3 in DNA: TGTACCAGCAGGCATACTACGGACGGAGACAATGAGCAGTTCTTC.